The clone carrying this T cell receptor beta chain was picked up a small number of times. Between the trimmed V and J ends, which lost 3 bases and 14 bases, there was a span of 13 bases. Germline V CDR1 and CDR2: LNHDA, SQIVND (reference sequence). The CDR3 consists of 11 residues. The data derive from a study of T cells after yellow fever vaccination. TCRdb processed the 5' RACE reads anew with MiXCR; each CDR3 protein has one entry. The sample includes 550,000 to 750,000 distinct CDR3 sequences, roughly 14% seen only once; the top ten take 11% to 15%. This rearrangement joins TRBV19 to TRBJ1-1; maybe TRBD1 (6 bases). The clonotype comes from a man younger than 45 who received the YFV17D yellow fever vaccine. The sequencing here drew on PBMCs, taken on the day of the yellow fever booster vaccination. CDR3 bases: TGTGCCAGTAGTATGGGGGGCAGAGGCTTCTTT. Amino acid sequence: CASSMGGRGFF.